This TCR beta chain was sequenced for a study of T cells in Graves' hyperthyroidism and ophthalmopathy. About the research overall: Peripheral blood collection took place at initial diagnosis, before any treatment. Points from the study as a whole: Most clonotypes expanded in the thyroid (above 0.001) were also present in blood.

Trimming took 8 bases from V and 3 from J; bases not matched to a gene: 9. The germline V gene encodes CDR1 MNHNS and CDR2 SASEGT. This CDR3 spans 14 amino acids. Comments on this clonotype: Its antigen is not known.

Orbital computed tomography and thyroid ultrasound, together with serum TRAb and thyroxine and clinical symptoms, were used for diagnoses. Amplification of TCR beta CDR3 regions used RNA as the template. HTBI primers were used for first-round RT-PCR of the TCR CDR3. One entry per CDR3 protein, called by TCRdb with MiXCR from the multiplex PCR reads. The sample lists about 400,000 distinct CDR3 sequences, 11% to 15% occurring once. The source is a man between 45 and 60 years old with Graves' ophthalmopathy. V and J are TRBV6-1 and TRBJ1-2; 7 bases match TRBD1. The sequenced material came from blood. The CDR3 loop is CASGSRDSHYGYTF. CDR3 sequence (DNA): TGTGCCAGCGGAAGCAGGGACAGTCACTATGGCTACACCTTC.